The entry that follows covers one T cell receptor beta chain sequence. Under the authors' procedure: From reference gene primer amplification, estimates of nucleated cell counts were derived. This table comes from immunoSEQ multiplex PCR, and its TCRdb copy is limited to in-frame clones, with some not included. The DNA was the basis for D and trimming; V, J and clone size are from that table. Of about 100,000 clones in the sample, less than 90% are singletons; the top ten hold more than 1%. The data originate from a study of blood T cell repertoires in COVID-19. About the research overall: The United States, Italy and Spain supplied acute and convalescent COVID-19 samples. The analysed material was cDNA or gDNA that came from T cells, B-cell-depleted T cells, or PBMCs.

The CDR3 contains 15 residues. V shed 10 bases, J shed 4 bases, and the junction held 10 bases outside the gene matches. Germline V gene sequence: CDR1 SNHLY, CDR2 FYNNEI. The sequenced sample consisted of peripheral blood. V and J are TRBV2 and TRBJ1-2; 12 bases match TRBD1. This receptor was obtained from a man older than 75 with active or convalescent COVID-19. Here the CDR3 reads CAIQRDRGRTYGYTF. The CDR3 region has the DNA TGTGCCATCCAAAGGGACAGGGGGCGCACCTATGGCTACACCTTC.